This T cell receptor beta chain emerged from a study of blood T cells in healthy people across ages. This clonotype showed up just once. PCR was performed a second time for about 6 to 12 cycles using a sample-barcoded 5' primer and a J-beta primer mix. TCRdb redid the calling of the 5' RACE reads with MiXCR, one entry per CDR3 protein. The sample has some 550,000 distinct CDR3 sequences, 40% to 55% seen once; the top ten hold about 22%. Material: blood. This TCR was recovered from an older man in good health.

The CDR3 loop reads CASSRDRADEKLFF. The CDR3 DNA follows: TGTGCCAGCAGCCGGGACAGGGCGGATGAAAAACTGTTTTTT. The chain has TRBV5-4 and TRBJ1-4; 9 bases agree with TRBD1. Germline lookup yields CDR1 SGHNT and CDR2 YYREEE (reference sequence). The CDR3 length is 14 residues. J gave up 6 bases and V 4 bases, and 4 bases lay outside the gene matches.